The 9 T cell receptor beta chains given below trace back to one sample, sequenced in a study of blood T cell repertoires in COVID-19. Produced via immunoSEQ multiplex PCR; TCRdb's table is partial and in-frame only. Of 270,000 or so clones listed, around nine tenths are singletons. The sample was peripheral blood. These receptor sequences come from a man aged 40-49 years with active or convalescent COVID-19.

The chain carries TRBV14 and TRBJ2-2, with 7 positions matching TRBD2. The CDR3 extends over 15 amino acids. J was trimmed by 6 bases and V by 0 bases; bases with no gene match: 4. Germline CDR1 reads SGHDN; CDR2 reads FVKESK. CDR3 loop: CASSQDSAGAGELFF. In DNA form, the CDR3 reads TGTGCCAGCAGCCAAGATTCCGCGGGGGCCGGGGAGCTGTTTTTT.

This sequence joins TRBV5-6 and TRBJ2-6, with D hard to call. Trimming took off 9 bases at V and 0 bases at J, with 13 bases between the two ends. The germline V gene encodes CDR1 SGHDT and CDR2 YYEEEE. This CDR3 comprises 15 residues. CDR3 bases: TGTGCCACCCACCAGGTTACCTCTGGGGCCAACGTCCTGACTTTC. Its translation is CATHQVTSGANVLTF.

CDR3 DNA: TGTGCCAGCAGTTACGGGGTAGCGGGGGGCGAGTGGGAGCAGTACTTC. It encodes CASSYGVAGGEWEQYF. The chain couples TRBV6-5 to TRBJ2-7; 10 bases agree with TRBD2. Germline CDR1 MNHEY, CDR2 SVGAGI. The V and J ends lost 2 bases and 7 bases, in that order; junction bases with no gene match: 11. The CDR3 totals 16 residues.

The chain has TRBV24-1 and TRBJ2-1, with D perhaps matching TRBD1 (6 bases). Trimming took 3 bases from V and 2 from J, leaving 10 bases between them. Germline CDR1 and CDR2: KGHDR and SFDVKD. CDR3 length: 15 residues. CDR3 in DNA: TGTGCCACCAGTGATCAAAGGACAGCCTACAATGAGCAGTTCTTC. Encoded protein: CATSDQRTAYNEQFF.

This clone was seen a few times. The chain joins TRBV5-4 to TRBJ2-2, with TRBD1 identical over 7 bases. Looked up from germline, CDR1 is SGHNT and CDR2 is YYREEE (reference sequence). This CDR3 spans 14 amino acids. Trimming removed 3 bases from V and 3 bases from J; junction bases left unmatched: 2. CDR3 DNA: TGTGCCAGCAGCTACAGGGGATACACCGGGGAGCTGTTTTTT. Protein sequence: CASSYRGYTGELFF.

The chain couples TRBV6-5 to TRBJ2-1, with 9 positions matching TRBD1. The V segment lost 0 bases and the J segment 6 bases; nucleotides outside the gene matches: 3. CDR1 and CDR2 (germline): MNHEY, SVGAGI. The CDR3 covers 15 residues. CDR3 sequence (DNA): TGTGCCAGCAGTTACTCGGGACAGGGTGGCAATGAGCAGTTCTTC. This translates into CASSYSGQGGNEQFF.

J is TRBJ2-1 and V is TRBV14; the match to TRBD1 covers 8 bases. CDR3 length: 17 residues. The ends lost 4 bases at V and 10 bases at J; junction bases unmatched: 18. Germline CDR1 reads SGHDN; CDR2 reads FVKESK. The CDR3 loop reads CASSLPVWDRKGNEQFF. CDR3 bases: TGTGCCAGCAGCCTCCCCGTTTGGGACAGGAAGGGAAACGAGCAGTTCTTC. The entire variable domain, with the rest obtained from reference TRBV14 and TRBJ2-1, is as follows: EAGVTQFPSHSVIEKGQTVTLRCDPISGHDNLYWYRRVMGKEIKFLLHFVKESKQDESGMPNNRFLAERTGGTYSTLKVQPAELEDSGVYFCASSLPVWDRKGNEQFFGPGTRLTVL.

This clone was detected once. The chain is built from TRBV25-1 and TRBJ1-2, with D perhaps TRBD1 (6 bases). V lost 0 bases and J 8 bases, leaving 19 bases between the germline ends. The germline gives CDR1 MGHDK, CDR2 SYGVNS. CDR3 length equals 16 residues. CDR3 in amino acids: CASSEYFTTGRQGYTF. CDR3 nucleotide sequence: TGTGCCAGCAGTGAATATTTTACTACAGGGCGTCAAGGCTACACCTTC.

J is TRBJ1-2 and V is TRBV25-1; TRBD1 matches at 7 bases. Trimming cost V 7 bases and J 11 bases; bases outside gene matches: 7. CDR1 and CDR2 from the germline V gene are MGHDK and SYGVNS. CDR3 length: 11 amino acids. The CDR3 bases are TGTGCCAGCAAGGCCGGGACAGATTACACCTTC. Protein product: CASKAGTDYTF.